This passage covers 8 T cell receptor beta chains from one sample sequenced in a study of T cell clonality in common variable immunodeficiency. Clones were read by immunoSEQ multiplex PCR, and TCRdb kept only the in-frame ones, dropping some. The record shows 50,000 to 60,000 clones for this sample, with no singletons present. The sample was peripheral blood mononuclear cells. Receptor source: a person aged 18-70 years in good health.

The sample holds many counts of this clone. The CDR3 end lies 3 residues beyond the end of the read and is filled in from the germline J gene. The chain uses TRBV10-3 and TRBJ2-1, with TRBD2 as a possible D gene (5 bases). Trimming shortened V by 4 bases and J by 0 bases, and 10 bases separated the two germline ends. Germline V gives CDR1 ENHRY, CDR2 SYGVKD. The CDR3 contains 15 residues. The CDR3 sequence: CAISALEGSYNEQFF. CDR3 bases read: TGTGCCATCAGTGCTCTTGAGGGCTCCTACAATGAG.

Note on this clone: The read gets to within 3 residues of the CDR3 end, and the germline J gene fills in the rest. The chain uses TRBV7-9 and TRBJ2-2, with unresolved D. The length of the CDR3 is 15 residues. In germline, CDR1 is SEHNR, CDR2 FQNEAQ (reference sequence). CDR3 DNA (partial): TGTGCCAGCAGCCCCTTTACTACAACTAATGAAAAG. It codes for CASSPFTTTNEK. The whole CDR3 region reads CASSPFTTTNEKLFF. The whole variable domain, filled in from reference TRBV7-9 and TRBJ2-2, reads DTGVSQNPRHKITKRGQNVTFRCDPISEHNRLYWYRQTLGQGPEFLTYFQNEAQLEKSRLLSDRFSAERPKGSFSTLEIQRTEQGDSAMYLCASSPFTTTNEKLFFGEGSRLTVL.

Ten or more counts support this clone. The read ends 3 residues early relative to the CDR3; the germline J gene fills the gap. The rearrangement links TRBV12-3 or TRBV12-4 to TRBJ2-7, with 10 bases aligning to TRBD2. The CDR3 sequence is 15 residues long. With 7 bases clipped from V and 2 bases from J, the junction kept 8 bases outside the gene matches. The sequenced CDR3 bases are TGTGCCAGCACCGCCTCTAGCGGGAGCACCTACGAG. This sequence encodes CASTASSGSTYE. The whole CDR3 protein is CASTASSGSTYEQYF.

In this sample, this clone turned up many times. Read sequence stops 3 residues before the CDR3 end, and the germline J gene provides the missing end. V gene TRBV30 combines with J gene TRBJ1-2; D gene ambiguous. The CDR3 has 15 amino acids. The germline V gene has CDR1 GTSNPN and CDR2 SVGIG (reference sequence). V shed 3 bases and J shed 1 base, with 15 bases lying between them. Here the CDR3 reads CAWSPSSLLNYGYTF. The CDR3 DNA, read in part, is TGTGCCTGGAGCCCCTCCTCACTCCTTAACTATGGC.

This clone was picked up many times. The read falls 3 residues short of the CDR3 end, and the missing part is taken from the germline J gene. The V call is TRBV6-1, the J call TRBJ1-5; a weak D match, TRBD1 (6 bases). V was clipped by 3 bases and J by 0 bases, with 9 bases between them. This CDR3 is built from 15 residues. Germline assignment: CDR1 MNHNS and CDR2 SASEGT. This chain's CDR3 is CASSETGYSNQPQHF. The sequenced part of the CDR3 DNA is TGTGCCAGCAGTGAGACAGGTTATAGCAATCAGCCC.

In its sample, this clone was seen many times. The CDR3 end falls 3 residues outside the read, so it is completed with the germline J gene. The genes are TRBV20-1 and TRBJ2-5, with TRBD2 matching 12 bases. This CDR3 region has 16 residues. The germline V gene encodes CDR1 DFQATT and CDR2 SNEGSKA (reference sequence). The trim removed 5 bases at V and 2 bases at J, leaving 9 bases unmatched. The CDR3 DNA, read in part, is TGCAGTGCTGGGGGGACTAGCGGGCACAGACAAGAGACC. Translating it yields CSAGGTSGHRQET. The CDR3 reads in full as CSAGGTSGHRQETQYF.

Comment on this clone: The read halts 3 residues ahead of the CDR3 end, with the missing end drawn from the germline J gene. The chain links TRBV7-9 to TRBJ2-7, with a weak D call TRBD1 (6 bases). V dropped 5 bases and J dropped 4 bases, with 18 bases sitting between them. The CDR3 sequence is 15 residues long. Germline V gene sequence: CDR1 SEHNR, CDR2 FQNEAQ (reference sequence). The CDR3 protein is CASSPGTNKGYEQYF. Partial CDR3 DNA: TGTGCCAGCAGCCCCGGGACAAACAAAGGGTACGAG.

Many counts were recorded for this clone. CDR3 bases read: TGTGCCAGCAGTGACGGCAGGAACTATGGC. Translated: CASSDGRNYG. The entire CDR3 reads CASSDGRNYGYTF. This chain joins TRBV6-1 and TRBJ1-2, with D hard to call. From the germline J gene comes the end of the CDR3, since the read stops 3 residues before it. The CDR3 is 13 residues long. Germline V gene data show CDR1 as MNHNS and CDR2 as SASEGT. The germline V and J ends were trimmed by 3 bases and 2 bases, with 7 bases remaining between them.